The next 19 T cell receptor beta chains were all read from a single sample in a study of T-cell reconstitution after alpha-beta-depleted transplantation in children. Unique molecular identifiers were used to barcode this TCRbeta library. TCRdb reanalysed the PCR reads using MiXCR and keeps one entry per CDR3 protein. The repertoire holds roughly 490,000 distinct CDR3 sequences, approximately 10% seen once, with about 15% in the top ten. Sequencing was performed on PBMCs, mostly from graft donor cells, taken 180 days after TCRalphabeta/CD19-depleted stem cell transplant. The receptor source for this set is a female patient between 2 and 15 years old who had a stem cell transplant for aplastic anemia, so the T cells may come from the graft donor.

The CDR3 is CATSDLGQGPQETQFF. For the CDR3, the DNA is TGTGCCACCAGTGATTTAGGGCAGGGACCCCAAGAGACCCAGTTCTTC. The gene calls are TRBV24-1 and TRBJ2-5; D assignment may be TRBD1 or TRBD2 (5 bases each). The DNA end is a closer match to TRBJ2-1, so the J assignment may be wrong. CDR3 length: 16 residues. Germline V gives CDR1 KGHDR, CDR2 SFDVKD.

Comments on this clonotype: A single base separates this from a much larger clone, so it may be a read error. The chain carries TRBV7-2 and TRBJ1-1, with 7 bases identical to TRBD1. The CDR3 totals 14 residues. The germline gives CDR1 SGHTA, CDR2 FQGNSA. The CDR3 DNA is TGTGCCAGCAGCCAGGGACAGATGAAGACTGAAGCTTTCTTT. Protein: CASSQGQMKTEAFF.

The V call is TRBV20-1, the J call TRBJ2-3; 8 positions agree with TRBD1. Looked up from germline, CDR1 is DFQATT and CDR2 is SNEGSKA (reference sequence). The CDR3 consists of 16 residues. Trimming removed 4 bases from V and 0 bases from J; junction bases left unmatched: 9. The CDR3 reads CSATSDRAYSTDTQYF. The CDR3 DNA reads as TGCAGTGCTACGTCGGACAGGGCATATAGCACAGATACGCAGTATTTT.

This sequence joins TRBV29-1 and TRBJ1-4, with 7 bases matching TRBD1. From germline, CDR1 is SQVTM and CDR2 ANQGSEA. The CDR3 is made up of 15 amino acids. V dropped 5 bases and J dropped 3; count of bases not matched to a gene: 9. CDR3 coding DNA: TGCAGCGTTCTCGCCCGGACAGGTTCTAATGAAAAACTGTTTTTT. Amino acid sequence: CSVLARTGSNEKLFF. The entire variable domain, with the rest obtained from reference TRBV29-1 and TRBJ1-4, is as follows: SAVISQKPSRDICQRGTSLTIQCQVDSQVTMMFWYRQQPGQSLTLIATANQGSEATYESGFVIDKFPISRPNLTFSTLTVSNMSPEDSSIYLCSVLARTGSNEKLFFGSGTQLSVL.

There are many counts of this clonotype. This rearrangement joins TRBV12-3 or TRBV12-4 to TRBJ2-3; D ambiguous. V lost 4 bases to trimming and J lost 0 bases, with 5 bases between them. This CDR3 region has 13 residues. Here the CDR3 reads CASSWGSTDTQYF. The CDR3 DNA sequence: TGTGCCAGCAGTTGGGGTAGCACAGATACGCAGTATTTT.

The sample holds a few counts of this clonotype. This chain joins TRBV7-9 and TRBJ2-7; the D gene could be TRBD1 or TRBD2 (5 bases each). Germline V gene lookup returns CDR1 SEHNR and CDR2 FQNEAQ (reference sequence). Trimming stripped 1 base from V and 6 bases from J, with 10 bases between. The CDR3 consists of 13 residues. In nucleotides, the CDR3 is TGTGCCAGCAGCTTAGACGGGGCCGGCGAGCAGTACGTC. It codes for CASSLDGAGEQYV.

The V and J genes are TRBV5-1 and TRBJ1-3; D remains unclear. The CDR3 loop spans 15 amino acids. V lost 0 bases to trimming and J lost 3 bases, with 10 bases between them. Germline V gene lookup returns CDR1 SGHRS and CDR2 YFSETQ. This CDR3 is CASSLASKGGNTIYF. The CDR3 DNA reads as TGCGCCAGCAGCTTGGCCTCGAAAGGTGGAAACACCATATATTTT.

This clonotype was counted a few times. CDR3 in DNA: TGTGCCAGCAGCGCGAGCGGGAGATCGTACAATGAGCAGTTCTTC. It is translated as CASSASGRSYNEQFF. J is TRBJ2-1 and V is TRBV9, with 8 bases aligning to TRBD2. This CDR3 is built from 15 residues. In germline, CDR1 is SGDLS, CDR2 YYNGEE. The trim removed 3 bases at V and 4 bases at J, leaving 6 bases unmatched.

This rearrangement joins TRBV4-1 to TRBJ2-1; TRBD2 matches 12 bases. CDR1 and CDR2 from the germline V gene are MGHRA and YSYEKL. V was pared by 4 bases and J by 1 base, with 8 bases of the junction left unmatched. The CDR3 is 18 residues long. CDR3 region: CASSRLTSGSGSYNEQFF. Written as DNA, the CDR3 is TGCGCCAGCAGCCGCCTGACTAGCGGGAGTGGTTCCTACAATGAGCAGTTCTTC.

This clonotype has ten or more counts. The J gene is TRBJ2-1, the V gene TRBV12-3 or TRBV12-4; the D call may be TRBD1 or TRBD2 (5 bases each). Trimming took 5 bases from V and 12 from J, leaving 17 bases between them. CDR3 size: 13 residues. For the CDR3, the DNA is TGTGCCAGCAGTCCCCGGGGACCGCCCCCGCAGTTCTTC. Its protein is CASSPRGPPPQFF.

This chain joins TRBV18 and TRBJ1-1, with D possibly matching TRBD1 (5 bases). The CDR3 consists of 14 residues. V was shortened by 3 bases and J by 0 bases, with 8 bases between the two germline ends. CDR1 is KGHSH and CDR2 is LQKENI in the germline V gene. The CDR3 sequence is CASSPYRMNTEAFF. The CDR3 DNA reads TGTGCCAGCTCACCCTACAGGATGAACACTGAAGCTTTCTTT.

This sequence joins TRBV6-2 or TRBV6-3 and TRBJ2-3; the match to TRBD1 covers 7 bases. The germline CDR1 and CDR2 sequences are MNHEY and SVGEGT. The ends lost 4 bases at V and 8 bases at J; junction bases unmatched: 6. The CDR3 sequence is 13 residues long. CDR3 sequence reads: CASSSRDRPTQYF. Here the CDR3 DNA reads TGTGCCAGCAGTTCCCGGGACAGACCTACGCAGTATTTT.

This clonotype was seen a few times. V usage is TRBV5-1 and J usage is TRBJ2-3; 8 bases map to TRBD2. V shed 4 bases, J shed 5 bases, and the junction held 15 bases outside the gene matches. Germline V lookup: CDR1 SGHRS, CDR2 YFSETQ. The CDR3 is 17 amino acids. This CDR3 is CASSTRGAQRERDTQYF. CDR3 nucleotide sequence: TGCGCCAGCAGCACACGAGGGGCCCAGCGGGAGCGAGATACGCAGTATTTT.

The chain joins TRBV29-1 to TRBJ2-1; 15 positions match TRBD2. Germline-derived CDR1 and CDR2 are SQVTM and ANQGSEA. The ends lost 5 bases at V and 15 bases at J; junction bases unmatched: 14. The CDR3 has 15 residues. The CDR3 coding sequence is TGCAGCGTTCCGTGGTCGGGACTAGCGGGAGGTCCCGGGTTCTTC. Its protein product is CSVPWSGLAGGPGFF.

The CDR3 is CASSRTSGRARLPYNEQFF. CDR3 nucleotide sequence: TGCGCCAGCAGCCGGACTAGCGGGAGGGCCCGCCTTCCCTACAATGAGCAGTTCTTC. The gene calls are TRBV5-1 and TRBJ2-1; 15 nucleotides align to TRBD2. V lost 4 bases and J lost 2; bases outside the gene matches: 10. Per the germline V gene, CDR1 is SGHRS and CDR2 is YFSETQ. The CDR3 is made up of 19 amino acids.

Ten or more counts support this clonotype. The chain joins TRBV12-3 or TRBV12-4 to TRBJ2-7; D may correspond to TRBD1 or TRBD2 (5 bases each). Between the trimmed V and J ends, which lost 3 bases and 4 bases, there was a span of 13 bases. This CDR3 has 14 residues. The CDR3 is CASSFQHGAYEQYF. The CDR3 bases are TGTGCCAGCAGTTTCCAGCACGGGGCTTACGAGCAGTACTTC.

In this sample, this clonotype turned up a few times. V usage is TRBV29-1 and J usage is TRBJ2-1; the match to TRBD2 covers 11 bases. V shed 7 bases, J shed 6 bases, and the junction held 8 bases outside the gene matches. This CDR3 has 14 residues. The V gene's germline CDR1 is SQVTM and CDR2 ANQGSEA. The CDR3 DNA reads TGCAGCGGTACAACTAGCGGGAGTTTCAATGAGCAGTTCTTC. This encodes CSGTTSGSFNEQFF.

About this clonotype itself: The junction and the germline gene differ at one end; a read error may be behind it. V gene TRBV7-9 combines with J gene TRBJ1-5, with no clear D. The length of the CDR3 is 13 residues. Germline V gene data show CDR1 as SEHNR and CDR2 as FQNEAQ (reference sequence). The CDR3 loop reads CAGSLEVGGCQHF. As DNA, the CDR3 is TGTGCCGGCAGCTTAGAGGTGGGCGGTTGCCAGCATTTT.

This clonotype has only a few counts. J is TRBJ1-4 and V is TRBV12-3 or TRBV12-4; 8 bases agree with TRBD1. Trimming took 6 bases from V and 4 from J; bases not matched to a gene: 4. This CDR3 has 14 amino acids. The CDR3 loop is CASRSTGGNEKLFF. CDR3 coding DNA: TGTGCCAGCAGATCAACAGGGGGTAATGAAAAACTGTTTTTT.